This T cell receptor (beta chain) was captured by sequencing in a study of blood T cell repertoires in COVID-19. V lost 1 base and J 8 bases, leaving 14 bases between the germline ends. This CDR3 spans 14 amino acids. Germline V lookup: CDR1 SGHVS, CDR2 FQNEAQ. Participant age was roughly 18 to 90 years, and participants resided in approximately 24 US areas. The data were produced by immunoSEQ multiplex PCR, yet TCRdb's version contains in-frame clones alone and is incomplete. This sample carries about 220,000 clones, almost 90% of them seen once, and the ten largest clones take about 15%. Sequenced input: PBMCs or T cells enriched from blood (not recorded which). The rearrangement joins TRBV7-8 to TRBJ1-2, with D perhaps matching TRBD1 (5 bases). The TCR was taken from a woman aged 45-59 years with acute COVID-19. The CDR3 protein is CASSLVGGNWGYTF. CDR3 DNA sequence: TGTGCCAGCAGCTTAGTTGGGGGGAACTGGGGCTACACCTTC.